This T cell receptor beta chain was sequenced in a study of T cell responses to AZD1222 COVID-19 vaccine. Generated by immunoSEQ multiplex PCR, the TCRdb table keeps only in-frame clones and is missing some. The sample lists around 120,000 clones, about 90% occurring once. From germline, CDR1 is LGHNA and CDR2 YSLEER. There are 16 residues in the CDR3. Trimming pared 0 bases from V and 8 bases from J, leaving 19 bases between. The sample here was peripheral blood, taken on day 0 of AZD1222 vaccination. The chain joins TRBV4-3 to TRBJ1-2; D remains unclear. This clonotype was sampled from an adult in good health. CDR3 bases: TGCGCCAGCAGCCAAGAGTCCCAATCGCCCATGGGCGGCTACACCTTC. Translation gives CASSQESQSPMGGYTF.